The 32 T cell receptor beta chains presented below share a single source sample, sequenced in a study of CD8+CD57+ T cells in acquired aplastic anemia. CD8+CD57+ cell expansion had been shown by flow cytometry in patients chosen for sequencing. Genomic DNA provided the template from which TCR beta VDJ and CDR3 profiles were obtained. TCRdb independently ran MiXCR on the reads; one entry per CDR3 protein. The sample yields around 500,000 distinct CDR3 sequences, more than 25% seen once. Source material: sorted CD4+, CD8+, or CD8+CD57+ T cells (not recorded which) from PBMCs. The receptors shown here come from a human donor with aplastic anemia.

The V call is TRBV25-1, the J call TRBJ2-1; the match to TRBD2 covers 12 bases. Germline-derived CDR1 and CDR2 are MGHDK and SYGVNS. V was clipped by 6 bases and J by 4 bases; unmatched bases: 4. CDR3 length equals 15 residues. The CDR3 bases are TGTGCCAGCAGAACTAGCGGGGGGAATTACAATGAGCAGTTCTTC. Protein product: CASRTSGGNYNEQFF.

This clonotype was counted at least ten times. CDR3 amino acids: CASSPRRTGGNNEQFF. As DNA, the CDR3 is TGTGCCAGTAGTCCCCGCCGGACAGGGGGTAACAATGAGCAGTTCTTC. The rearrangement links TRBV19 to TRBJ2-1; TRBD1 aligns across 10 bases. Germline lookup yields CDR1 LNHDA and CDR2 SQIVND (reference sequence). The CDR3 contains 16 residues. With V trimmed by 5 bases and J by 5 bases, 9 bases remained unmatched.

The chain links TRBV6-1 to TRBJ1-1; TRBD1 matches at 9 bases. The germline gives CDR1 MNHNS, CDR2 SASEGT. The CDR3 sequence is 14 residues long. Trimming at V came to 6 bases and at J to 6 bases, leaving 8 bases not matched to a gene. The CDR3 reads CASSLQGALAEAFF. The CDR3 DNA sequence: TGTGCCAGCAGCCTACAGGGGGCACTCGCTGAAGCTTTCTTT.

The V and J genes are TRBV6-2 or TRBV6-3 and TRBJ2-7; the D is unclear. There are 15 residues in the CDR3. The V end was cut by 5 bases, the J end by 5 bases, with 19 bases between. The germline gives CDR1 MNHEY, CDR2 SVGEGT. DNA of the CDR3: TGTGCCAGCAGTGTGTTATCCGACCCTCATAACGAGCAGTACTTC. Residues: CASSVLSDPHNEQYF.

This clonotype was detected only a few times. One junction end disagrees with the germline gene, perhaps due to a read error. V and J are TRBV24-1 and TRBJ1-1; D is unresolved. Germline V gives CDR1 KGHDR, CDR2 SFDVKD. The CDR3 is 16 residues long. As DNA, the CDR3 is TGTGCCAGCAGTTTCCTTGACGGACGGAGGAACACTGAAGCTTTCTTT. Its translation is CASSFLDGRRNTEAFF.

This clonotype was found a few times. CDR3 loop: CASSFYAGELFF. Written as DNA, the CDR3 is TGTGCCAGCAGTTTCTATGCCGGGGAGCTGTTTTTT. The chain combines TRBV2 with TRBJ2-2; no clear D. The CDR3 contains 12 residues. Germline CDR1 is SNHLY and CDR2 is FYNNEI. The V gene lost 5 bases and the J gene lost 6 bases, with 7 bases spanning the gap.

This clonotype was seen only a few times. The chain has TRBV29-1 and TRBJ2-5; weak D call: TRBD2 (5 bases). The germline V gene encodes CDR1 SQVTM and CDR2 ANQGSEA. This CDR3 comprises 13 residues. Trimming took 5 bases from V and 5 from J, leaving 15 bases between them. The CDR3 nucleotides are TGCAGCGTTAGCCTTACCAGCGGCGAGACCCAGTACTTC. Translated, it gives CSVSLTSGETQYF.

This CDR3 reads CASRTTSGGPDSYEQYF. The CDR3 bases are TGTGCCAGCAGAACGACTAGCGGGGGGCCTGACTCCTACGAGCAGTACTTC. J is TRBJ2-7 and V is TRBV6-1; 13 nucleotides agree with TRBD2. V was pared by 6 bases and J by 0 bases, with 8 bases of the junction left unmatched. Germline V gene lookup returns CDR1 MNHNS and CDR2 SASEGT. The CDR3 consists of 17 residues.

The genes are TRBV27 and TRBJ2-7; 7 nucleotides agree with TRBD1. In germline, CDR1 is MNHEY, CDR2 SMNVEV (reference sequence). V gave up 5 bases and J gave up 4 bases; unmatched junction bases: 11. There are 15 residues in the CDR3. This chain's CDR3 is CASSATRDSQYEQYF. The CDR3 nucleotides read TGTGCCAGCAGTGCTACCCGGGACAGCCAGTACGAGCAGTACTTC.

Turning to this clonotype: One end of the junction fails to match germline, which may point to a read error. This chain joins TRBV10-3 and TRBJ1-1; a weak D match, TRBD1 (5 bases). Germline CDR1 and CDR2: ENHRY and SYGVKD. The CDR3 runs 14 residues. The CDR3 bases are TGTGCCATCAGTGAGGACACAACGGACACTGAAGCTTCCTTT. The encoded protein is CAISEDTTDTEASF.

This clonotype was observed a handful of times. Here the CDR3 DNA reads TGTGCCAGCAGCCTCGAGGGGGGGCCTAACACCGGGGAGCTGTTTTTT. Translation: CASSLEGGPNTGELFF. The rearrangement links TRBV6-1 to TRBJ2-2, with a weak D call TRBD2 (7 bases). V gave up 6 bases and J gave up 2 bases, with 16 bases separating them. Germline V lookup: CDR1 MNHNS, CDR2 SASEGT. The CDR3 length is 16 residues.

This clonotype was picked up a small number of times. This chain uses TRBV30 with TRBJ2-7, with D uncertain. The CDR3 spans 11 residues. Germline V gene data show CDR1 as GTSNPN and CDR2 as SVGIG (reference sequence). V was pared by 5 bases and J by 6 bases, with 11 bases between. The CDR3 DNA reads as TGTGCCTGGGGTACGCTAGTCGAGCAGTACTTC. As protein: CAWGTLVEQYF.

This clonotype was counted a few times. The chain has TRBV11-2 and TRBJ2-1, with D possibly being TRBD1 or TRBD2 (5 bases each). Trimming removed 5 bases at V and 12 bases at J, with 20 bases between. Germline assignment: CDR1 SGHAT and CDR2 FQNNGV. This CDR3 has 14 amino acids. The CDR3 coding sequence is TGTGCCAGCAGCACCGGGGCCCGCCGGAAATCGCAGTTCTTC. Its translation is CASSTGARRKSQFF.

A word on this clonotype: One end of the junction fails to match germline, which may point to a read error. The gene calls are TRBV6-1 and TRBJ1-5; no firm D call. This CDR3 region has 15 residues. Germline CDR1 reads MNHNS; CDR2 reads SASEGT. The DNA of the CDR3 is TGTGCCAGCCATTCGGTCAGAAATAGCAATCGGCCCCAGCATTTT. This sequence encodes CASHSVRNSNRPQHF.

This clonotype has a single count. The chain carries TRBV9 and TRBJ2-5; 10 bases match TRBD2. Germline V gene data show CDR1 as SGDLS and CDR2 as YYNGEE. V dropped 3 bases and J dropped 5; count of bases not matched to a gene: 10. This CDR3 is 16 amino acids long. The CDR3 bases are TGTGCCAGCAGCGGCCAGCGGGGGGGCGACGTGGAGACCCAGTACTTC. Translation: CASSGQRGGDVETQYF.

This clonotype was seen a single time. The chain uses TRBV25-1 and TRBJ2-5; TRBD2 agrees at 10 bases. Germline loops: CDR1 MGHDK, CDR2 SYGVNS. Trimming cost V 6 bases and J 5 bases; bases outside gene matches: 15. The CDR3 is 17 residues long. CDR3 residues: CASSVDPSGSVMETQYF. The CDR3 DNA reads TGTGCCAGCAGCGTAGATCCTAGCGGGAGTGTCATGGAGACCCAGTACTTC.

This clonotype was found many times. The CDR3: CASSSSNGLGAFF. The CDR3 DNA follows: TGTGCCAGCAGCTCTTCTAATGGACTGGGGGCTTTCTTT. The chain employs TRBV7-6 and TRBJ1-1; D is undetermined. Trimming pared 4 bases from V and 11 bases from J, leaving 17 bases between. The V gene's germline CDR1 is SGHVS and CDR2 FNYEAQ. CDR3 length: 13 amino acids.

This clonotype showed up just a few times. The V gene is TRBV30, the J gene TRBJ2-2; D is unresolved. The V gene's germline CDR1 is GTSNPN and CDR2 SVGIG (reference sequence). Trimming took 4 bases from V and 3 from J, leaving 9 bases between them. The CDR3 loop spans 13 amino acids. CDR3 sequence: CAWKVYHTGELFF. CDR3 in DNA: TGTGCCTGGAAGGTCTACCACACCGGGGAGCTGTTTTTT.

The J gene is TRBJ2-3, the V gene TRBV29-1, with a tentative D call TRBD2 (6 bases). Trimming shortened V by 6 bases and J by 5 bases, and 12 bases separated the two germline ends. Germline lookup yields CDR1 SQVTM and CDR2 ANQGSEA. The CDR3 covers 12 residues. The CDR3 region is CSVNGAGDTQYF. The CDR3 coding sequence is TGCAGCGTGAACGGAGCGGGAGATACGCAGTATTTT.

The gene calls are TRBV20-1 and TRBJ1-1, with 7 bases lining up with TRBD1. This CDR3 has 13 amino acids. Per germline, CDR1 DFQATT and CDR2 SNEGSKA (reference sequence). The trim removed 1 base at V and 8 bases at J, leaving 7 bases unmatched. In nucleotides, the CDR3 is TGCAGTGCTAGAGGGGGACAGATGGGAGAAGCTTTCTTT. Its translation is CSARGGQMGEAFF.

CDR3: CASSVVQGNTEAFF. The DNA for the CDR3 is TGTGCCAGCAGCGTAGTCCAGGGAAACACTGAAGCTTTCTTT. The J gene is TRBJ1-1, the V gene TRBV9; maybe TRBD1 (5 bases). V gave up 0 bases and J gave up 2 bases, with 8 bases separating them. CDR3 size: 14 residues. The germline gives CDR1 SGDLS, CDR2 YYNGEE.

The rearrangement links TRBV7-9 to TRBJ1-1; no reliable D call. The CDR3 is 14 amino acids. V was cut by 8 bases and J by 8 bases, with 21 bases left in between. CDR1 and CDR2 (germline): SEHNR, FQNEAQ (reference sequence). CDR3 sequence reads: CASGFESGGSEAFF. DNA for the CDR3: TGTGCCAGCGGATTCGAGTCGGGTGGGAGCGAAGCTTTCTTT.

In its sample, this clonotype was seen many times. The CDR3 region has the DNA TGTGCCAGTAAGACGGTCGGGGGAGGTCAGCCCCAGCATTTT. Translated: CASKTVGGGQPQHF. V is TRBV19 and J is TRBJ1-5, with D perhaps TRBD1 (5 bases). Germline lookup yields CDR1 LNHDA and CDR2 SQIVND (reference sequence). Trimming pared 7 bases from V and 6 bases from J, leaving 16 bases between. CDR3 length: 14 residues.

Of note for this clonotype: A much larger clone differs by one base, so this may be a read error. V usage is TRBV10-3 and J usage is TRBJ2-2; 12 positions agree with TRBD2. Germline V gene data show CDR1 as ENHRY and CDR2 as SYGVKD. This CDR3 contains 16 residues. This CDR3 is CAIQTLAGGLTGELLF. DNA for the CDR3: TGTGCCATCCAAACCCTAGCGGGAGGGCTCACCGGGGAGCTGCTTTTT.

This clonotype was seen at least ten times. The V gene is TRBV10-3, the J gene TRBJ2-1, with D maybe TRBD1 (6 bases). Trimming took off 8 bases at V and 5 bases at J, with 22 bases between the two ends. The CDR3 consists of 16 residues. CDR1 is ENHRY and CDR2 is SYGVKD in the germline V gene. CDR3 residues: CAIAENRVHTDNEQFF. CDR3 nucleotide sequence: TGTGCCATCGCGGAGAACAGGGTTCACACCGACAATGAGCAGTTCTTC.

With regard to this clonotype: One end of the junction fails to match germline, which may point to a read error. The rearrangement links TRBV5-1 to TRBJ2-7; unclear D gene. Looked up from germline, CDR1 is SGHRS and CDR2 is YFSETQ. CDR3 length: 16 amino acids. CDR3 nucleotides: TGCGCCAGCAGGTTGGTTGTTGGCGGAGCCCTCTCCGAGCAGTACTTC. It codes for CASRLVVGGALSEQYF.

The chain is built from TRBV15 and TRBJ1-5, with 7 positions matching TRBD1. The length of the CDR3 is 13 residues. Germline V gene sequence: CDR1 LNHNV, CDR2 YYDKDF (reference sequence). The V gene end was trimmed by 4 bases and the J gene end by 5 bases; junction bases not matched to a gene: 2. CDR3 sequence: CATSKGTDQPQHF. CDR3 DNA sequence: TGTGCCACCAGCAAAGGGACAGATCAGCCCCAGCATTTT.

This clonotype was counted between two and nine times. This CDR3 is CASSILAGGNEQFF. DNA of the CDR3: TGTGCCAGCAGCATACTAGCGGGAGGCAATGAGCAGTTCTTC. The chain couples TRBV7-2 to TRBJ2-1, with 12 bases identical to TRBD2. CDR3 length equals 14 residues. Losses at the gene ends were 5 bases for V and 6 bases for J; bases not matched to a gene: 2. The germline V gene has CDR1 SGHTA and CDR2 FQGNSA.

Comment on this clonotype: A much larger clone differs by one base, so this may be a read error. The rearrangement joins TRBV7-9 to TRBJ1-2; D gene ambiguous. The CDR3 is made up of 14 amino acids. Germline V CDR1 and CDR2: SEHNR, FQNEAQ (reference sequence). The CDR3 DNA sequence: TGTCCCAGCAGCCCTCAGTGGGCAGACGGGGGCTACACCTTC. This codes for CPSSPQWADGGYTF.

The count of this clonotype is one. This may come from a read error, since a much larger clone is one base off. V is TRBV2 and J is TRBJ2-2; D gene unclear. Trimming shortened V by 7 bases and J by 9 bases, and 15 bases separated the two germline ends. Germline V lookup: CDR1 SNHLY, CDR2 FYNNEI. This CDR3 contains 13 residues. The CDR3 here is CASKGSNPRELFF. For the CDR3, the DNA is TGTGCCAGCAAGGGCAGTAATCCCAGGGAGCTGTTTTTT.

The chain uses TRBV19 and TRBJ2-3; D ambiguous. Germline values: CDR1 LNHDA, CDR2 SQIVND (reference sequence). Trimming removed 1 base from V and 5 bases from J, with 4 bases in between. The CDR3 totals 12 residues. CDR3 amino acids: CASSIGEDTQYF. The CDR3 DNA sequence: TGTGCCAGTAGTATAGGTGAAGATACGCAGTATTTT.

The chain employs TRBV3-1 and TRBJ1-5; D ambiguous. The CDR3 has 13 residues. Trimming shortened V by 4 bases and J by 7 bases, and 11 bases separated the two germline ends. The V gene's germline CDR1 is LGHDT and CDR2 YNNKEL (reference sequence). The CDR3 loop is CASSRGLWQPQHF. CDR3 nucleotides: TGTGCCAGCAGCCGAGGGTTGTGGCAGCCCCAGCATTTT.